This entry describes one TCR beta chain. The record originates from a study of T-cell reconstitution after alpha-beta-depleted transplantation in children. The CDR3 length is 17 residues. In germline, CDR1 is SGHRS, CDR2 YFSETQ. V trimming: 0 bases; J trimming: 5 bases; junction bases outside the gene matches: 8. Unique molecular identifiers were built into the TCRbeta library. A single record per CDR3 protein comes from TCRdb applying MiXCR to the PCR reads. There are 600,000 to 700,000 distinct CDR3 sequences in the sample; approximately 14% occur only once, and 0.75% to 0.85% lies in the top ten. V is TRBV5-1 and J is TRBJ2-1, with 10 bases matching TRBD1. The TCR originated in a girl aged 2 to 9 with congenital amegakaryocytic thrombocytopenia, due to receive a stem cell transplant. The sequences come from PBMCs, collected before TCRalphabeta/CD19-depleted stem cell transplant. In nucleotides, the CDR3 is TGCGCCAGCAGCTTGGGGACCGGGACAGGGGCCAACAATGAGCAGTTCTTC. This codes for CASSLGTGTGANNEQFF.